The subject of this entry is one T cell receptor beta chain. PCR amplification relied on 60 Vbeta primers (plus 13 Jbeta primers). The data were produced by immunoSEQ multiplex PCR, yet TCRdb's version contains in-frame clones alone and is incomplete. The data contain about 140,000 clones, roughly 79% of them singletons. This sample was taken from a study of cytomegalovirus exposure and HLA in healthy donors. Study as a whole: When 350 to 500 donors were genotyped, roughly 82% of them were found to fall in the Caucasian-associated ancestry cluster.

Sequences were obtained from PBMCs. This TCR was recovered from a man in his thirties or forties in good health and CMV-seropositive.

CDR3 sequence: CASSLWGSTLNEQYF. CDR3 nucleotides: TGTGCCAGCAGCTTATGGGGCAGCACCCTAAACGAGCAGTACTTC. The chain couples TRBV7-9 to TRBJ2-5, with TRBD1 as a possible D gene (5 bases). TRBJ2-7 matches the DNA end more closely, so the J call is doubtful. Germline V lookup: CDR1 SEHNR, CDR2 FQNEAQ (reference sequence). The length of the CDR3 is 15 residues.